This T cell receptor beta chain was found in a study of T cell responses to AZD1222 COVID-19 vaccine. Sequenced by immunoSEQ multiplex PCR; TCRdb stores in-frame clones only, minus some. The table lists 170,000 or so clones, 85% to 95% of them singletons. Specimen: peripheral blood, collected on day 0 of AZD1222 vaccination. The source of this sequence is an adult in good health.

CDR3 coding DNA: TGTGCCAGTAGTACCATCGGCAGGGGTTACGACGAGCAGTACTTC. As protein: CASSTIGRGYDEQYF. The chain employs TRBV19 and TRBJ2-7, with D possibly matching TRBD1 (6 bases). CDR1 LNHDA and CDR2 SQIVND come from the germline V gene (reference sequence). V lost 4 bases to trimming and J lost 5 bases, with 18 bases between them. The CDR3 is made up of 15 amino acids. The variable domain in full, with the rest retrieved from reference TRBV19 and TRBJ2-7, is DGGITQSPKYLFRKEGQNVTLSCEQNLNHDAMYWYRQDPGQGLRLIYYSQIVNDFQKGDIAEGYSVSREKKESFPLTVTSAQKNPTAFYLCASSTIGRGYDEQYFGPGTRLTVT.